The 16 T cell receptor beta chains reported below all come from one sample, sequenced in a study of cytomegalovirus exposure and HLA in healthy donors. PCR used 60 Vbeta primers and 13 Jbeta primers. The repertoire was sequenced with immunoSEQ multiplex PCR; TCRdb's copy has only in-frame clones and lacks some. The data show more than 85,000 clones, 65% to 90% seen once. The sequencing sample was made of PBMCs. The receptor source for this set is a woman aged 18-29 years in good health and CMV-seronegative.

The V and J genes are TRBV7-3 and TRBJ2-7; D is unclear. V lost 2 bases, J lost 6 bases, and 14 bases lay in between. The CDR3 length is 14 residues. In germline, CDR1 is SGHTA, CDR2 FQGTGA. In DNA form, the CDR3 reads TGTGCCAGCAGCTTATCCCCAGTTCGCCGCGAGCAGTACTTC. It is translated as CASSLSPVRREQYF.

The gene calls are TRBV10-1 and TRBJ2-7, with TRBD2 identical over 9 bases. Germline lookup yields CDR1 WNHNN and CDR2 SYGVQD (reference sequence). The trim removed 3 bases at V and 4 bases at J, leaving 7 bases unmatched. This CDR3 spans 15 amino acids. The CDR3 reads CASSELLAGLYEQYF. The CDR3 nucleotides are TGCGCCAGCAGTGAATTACTAGCGGGCCTGTACGAGCAGTACTTC.

The chain combines TRBV28 with TRBJ1-5; a possible D gene is TRBD1 (5 bases). Germline CDR1 is MDHEN and CDR2 is SYDVKM. V was clipped by 5 bases and J by 2 bases, with 10 bases between them. The CDR3 runs to 14 residues. This CDR3 reads CASSQGVGNQPQHF. The CDR3 DNA is TGTGCCAGCAGTCAAGGGGTGGGCAATCAGCCCCAGCATTTT.

Concerning this clone itself: The identical CDR3 is also encoded by other nucleotide sequences in the sample. This chain links TRBV27 with TRBJ2-2; the match to TRBD1 covers 7 bases. The CDR3 consists of 14 residues. Germline V CDR1 and CDR2: MNHEY, SMNVEV (reference sequence). After removal of 5 bases from V and 8 bases from J, the junction contained 8 bases not matched to a gene. The DNA of the CDR3 is TGTGCCAGCAGTATAATGACAGGGTCAGGGGAGCTGTTTTTT. Its protein product is CASSIMTGSGELFF.

This chain links TRBV7-7 with TRBJ2-5, with a possible D match to TRBD1 (8 bases). The ends were cut back, 2 bases at V and 11 bases at J, with 15 bases in the middle. CDR3 length: 13 residues. Germline lookup yields CDR1 SSHAT and CDR2 FNYEAQ (reference sequence). CDR3 bases: TGTGCCAGCAGCTTAAGGACAGGGAGGGAGCAGTACTTC. The encoded protein is CASSLRTGREQYF.

This chain joins TRBV28 and TRBJ1-1; D unresolved. Looked up from germline, CDR1 is MDHEN and CDR2 is SYDVKM. V lost 3 bases, J lost 3 bases, and 17 bases lay in between. The CDR3 consists of 16 residues. The CDR3 DNA follows: TGTGCCAGCAGTTTTGAGGCAGCCCTTCGGGACACTGAAGCTTTCTTT. The encoded protein is CASSFEAALRDTEAFF.

The chain links TRBV5-1 to TRBJ1-3; unclear D gene. Looked up from germline, CDR1 is SGHRS and CDR2 is YFSETQ. This CDR3 has 15 residues. The V end was cut by 4 bases, the J end by 0 bases, with 11 bases between. CDR3 nucleotides: TGCGCCAGCAGCAGCGGGATACGCTCTGGAAACACCATATATTTT. As protein: CASSSGIRSGNTIYF.

The chain recombines TRBV5-4 with TRBJ1-3, with D unclear. The CDR3 is made up of 14 amino acids. V dropped 0 bases and J dropped 0 bases, with 4 bases sitting between them. Germline CDR1 and CDR2: SGHNT and YYREEE (reference sequence). CDR3 amino acids: CASSLDTSGNTIYF. The CDR3 DNA reads TGTGCCAGCAGCTTGGACACCTCTGGAAACACCATATATTTT.

The chain is built from TRBV6-1 and TRBJ2-2, with D possibly matching TRBD2 (5 bases). This CDR3 has 14 residues. Germline CDR1 MNHNS, CDR2 SASEGT. Trimming removed 2 bases at V and 6 bases at J, with 10 bases between. The CDR3 protein is CASSETPGSGELFF. The CDR3 DNA is TGTGCCAGCAGTGAAACTCCGGGGTCCGGGGAGCTGTTTTTT.

The V gene is TRBV23-1, the J gene TRBJ2-1, with 7 bases fitting TRBD1. TRBV23-1 qualifies as an ORF whose function is uncertain. The CDR3 runs to 14 residues. The V segment lost 4 bases and the J segment 6 bases; nucleotides outside the gene matches: 6. The CDR3 spells CASSLTGTANEQFF. In nucleotides, the CDR3 is TGCGCCAGCAGTCTTACCGGGACAGCCAATGAGCAGTTCTTC.

The chain uses TRBV6-1 and TRBJ1-2, with 8 nucleotides matching TRBD1. V lost 0 bases to trimming and J lost 5 bases; unmatched junction nucleotides: 11. Germline CDR1 MNHNS, CDR2 SASEGT. There are 17 residues in the CDR3. In nucleotides, the CDR3 is TGTGCCAGCAGTGAAGCCCGGGACAGGTACCGTCCATATGGCTACACCTTC. It is translated as CASSEARDRYRPYGYTF.

The chain recombines TRBV7-8 with TRBJ1-1; D remains unclear. Trimming stripped 1 base from V and 0 bases from J, with 12 bases between. Germline V gene sequence: CDR1 SGHVS, CDR2 FQNEAQ. The CDR3 consists of 16 residues. The CDR3 reads CASSLDPGALNTEAFF. CDR3 coding DNA: TGTGCCAGCAGCTTAGATCCGGGTGCTTTGAACACTGAAGCTTTCTTT.

Only one count was recorded for this clone. The chain joins TRBV5-6 to TRBJ2-5, with TRBD1 identical over 9 bases. J gave up 5 bases and V 4 bases, and 12 bases lay outside the gene matches. The CDR3 spans 16 residues. From germline, CDR1 is SGHDT and CDR2 YYEEEE. Here the CDR3 DNA reads TGTGCCAGCAGCGATTTGGGACAGGGTGCTAGGGAGACCCAGTACTTC. Translated: CASSDLGQGARETQYF. The entire variable domain, with the rest obtained from reference TRBV5-6 and TRBJ2-5, is as follows: DAGVTQSPTHLIKTRGQQVTLRCSPKSGHDTVSWYQQALGQGPQFIFQYYEEEERQRGNFPDRFSGHQFPNYSSELNVNALLLGDSALYLCASSDLGQGARETQYFGPGTRLLVL.

The rearrangement links TRBV7-2 to TRBJ1-1; 8 nucleotides agree with TRBD1. Per the germline V gene, CDR1 is SGHTA and CDR2 is FQGNSA. With 6 bases clipped from V and 0 bases from J, the junction kept 6 bases outside the gene matches. This CDR3 comprises 15 residues. CDR3 sequence: CASRHRGNMNTEAFF. The CDR3 DNA reads as TGTGCCAGCAGACACAGGGGGAACATGAACACTGAAGCTTTCTTT.

The chain links TRBV7-2 to TRBJ2-7; D is ambiguous. The CDR3 has 16 residues. The V gene lost 5 bases and the J gene lost 0 bases, with 17 bases spanning the gap. The germline CDR1 and CDR2 sequences are SGHTA and FQGNSA. CDR3 sequence reads: CASSPTPQASSYEQYF. In DNA, the CDR3 is TGTGCCAGCAGCCCAACACCCCAGGCCAGCTCCTACGAGCAGTACTTC.

This clone was detected once. The chain uses TRBV4-1 and TRBJ1-5; weak D call: TRBD1 (6 bases). The CDR3 covers 16 residues. V was cut by 2 bases and J by 4 bases, with 15 bases left in between. In germline, CDR1 is MGHRA, CDR2 YSYEKL. CDR3 bases: TGCGCCAGCAGCCAACGTCCGACAGGTGGTAATCAGCCCCAGCATTTT. Translating gives CASSQRPTGGNQPQHF.